This TCR beta chain was captured by sequencing in a study of T cells after yellow fever vaccination. Findings and limits, study-wide: Relatively few clonotypes were ones that appeared in both CD4 and CD8 compartments. A faster peak, day 5 versus 15, was reached by the weaker secondary response.

One entry per CDR3 protein results from TCRdb running MiXCR on the 5' RACE reads. Of about 46,000 distinct CDR3 sequences detected, more than 6% appear once; the ten largest clones hold more than 9%. This clonotype was seen more than once but under ten times. The germline V gene encodes CDR1 SQVTM and CDR2 ANQGSEA. V lost 7 bases and J 4 bases, leaving 13 bases between the germline ends. The CDR3 length is 12 residues. The sequence derives from a man aged 25 to 45 who received the YFV17D yellow fever vaccine. The chain has TRBV29-1 and TRBJ1-2; the D gene is possibly TRBD1 (5 bases). The sequencing used PBMCs, either bulk or a sorted T-cell subset (CD4+, CD8+, memory, or dextramer-sorted; not recorded which), collected 45 days after the yellow fever booster vaccination. CDR3 sequence reads: CSAPGSRYGYTF. Here the CDR3 DNA reads TGCAGCGCGCCAGGGTCTCGCTATGGCTACACCTTC.